This T cell receptor beta chain was found in a study of vaccination effects on CD4 cells after COVID-19. Overall study findings and caveats: Healthy vaccinees had only 1 of 255 vaccine-induced clones cross-react with common cold coronaviruses.

Regarding this clone: Its cognate antigen is unknown.

Measured with immunoSEQ multiplex PCR; TCRdb has only the in-frame clones, and not every one. Among approximately 12,000 clones, 65% to 75% were seen once, and the ten largest hold roughly 8.7%. Viral peptide pool expansion of antigen-specific CD4+ T cells preceded sequencing in the ViraFEST assay. Cultured cells yielded isolated CD4+ T cells after approximately nine days. As their vaccination, participants received two doses of either BNT162b2 or mRNA-1273. Roughly 2.1 million PBMC per well received about 9.8 IU/ml IL-2 and roughly 9.2 ug/ml peptides in culture. Days 3 and 7 saw half the medium replaced with IL-2 medium. CDR3 size: 14 residues. Per the germline V gene, CDR1 is GTSNPN and CDR2 is SVGIG (reference sequence). Deletions cut 3 bases from V and 7 bases from J, with 13 bases between.

The origin of this receptor is a human donor who received a COVID-19 vaccine. The V gene is TRBV30, the J gene TRBJ1-6, with D possibly TRBD1 on 5 matching bases. The input for sequencing was CD4+ T cells from PBMCs cultured with SARS-CoV-2 spike peptides, taken after COVID-19 vaccination. The CDR3 nucleotides read TGTGCCTGGAGCCTGGGGCCTCCCAATTCACCCCTCCACTTT. It translates to CAWSLGPPNSPLHF.